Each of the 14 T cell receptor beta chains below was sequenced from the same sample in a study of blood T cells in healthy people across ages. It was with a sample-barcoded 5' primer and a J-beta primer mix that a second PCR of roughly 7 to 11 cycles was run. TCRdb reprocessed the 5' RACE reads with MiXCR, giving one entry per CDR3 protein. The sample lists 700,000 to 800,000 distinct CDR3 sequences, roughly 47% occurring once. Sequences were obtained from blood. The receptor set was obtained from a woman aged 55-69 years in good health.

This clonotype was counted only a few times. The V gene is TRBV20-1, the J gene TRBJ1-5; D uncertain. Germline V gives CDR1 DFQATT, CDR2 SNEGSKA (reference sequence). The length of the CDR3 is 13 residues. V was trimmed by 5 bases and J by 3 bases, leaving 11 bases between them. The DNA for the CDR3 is TGCAGTGCTTCCCGTGGCCTCAATCAGCCCCAGCATTTT. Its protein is CSASRGLNQPQHF.

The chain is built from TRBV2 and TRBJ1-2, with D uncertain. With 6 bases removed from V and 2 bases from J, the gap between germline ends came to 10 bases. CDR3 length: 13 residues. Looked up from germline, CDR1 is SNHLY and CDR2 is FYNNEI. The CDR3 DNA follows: TGTGCCAGCAGGCTGGGGTGGAACTATGGCTACACCTTC. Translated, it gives CASRLGWNYGYTF.

CDR3 nucleotide sequence: TGTGCCAGCAGTGACTCGACCAGTCTGGGTGGCTACACCTTC. Translation gives CASSDSTSLGGYTF. The rearrangement uses TRBV6-4 and TRBJ1-2; the D is unclear. Trimming cost V 0 bases and J 7 bases, with 12 bases left between them. CDR1 is MRHNA and CDR2 is SNTAGT in the germline V gene. The CDR3 totals 14 residues.

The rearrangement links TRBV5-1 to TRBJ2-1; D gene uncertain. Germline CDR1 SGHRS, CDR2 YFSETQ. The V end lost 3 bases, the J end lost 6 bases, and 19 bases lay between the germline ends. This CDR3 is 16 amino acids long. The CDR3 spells CASSSSGLTTINEQFF. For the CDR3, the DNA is TGCGCCAGCAGCTCCTCGGGCCTTACAACTATCAATGAGCAGTTCTTC.

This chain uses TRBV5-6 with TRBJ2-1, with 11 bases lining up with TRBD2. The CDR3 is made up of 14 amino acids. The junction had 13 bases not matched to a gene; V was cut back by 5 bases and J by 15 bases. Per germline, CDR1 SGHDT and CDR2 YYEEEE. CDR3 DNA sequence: TGTGCCAGCAGTCAGACTAGCGGGACATTCGGTCTGTTCTTC. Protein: CASSQTSGTFGLFF.

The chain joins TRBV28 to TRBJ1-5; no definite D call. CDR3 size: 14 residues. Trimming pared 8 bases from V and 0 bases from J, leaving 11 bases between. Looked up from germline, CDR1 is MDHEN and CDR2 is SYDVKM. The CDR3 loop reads CASLGRNSNQPQHF. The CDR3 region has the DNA TGTGCCAGCCTTGGCAGGAATAGCAATCAGCCCCAGCATTTT.

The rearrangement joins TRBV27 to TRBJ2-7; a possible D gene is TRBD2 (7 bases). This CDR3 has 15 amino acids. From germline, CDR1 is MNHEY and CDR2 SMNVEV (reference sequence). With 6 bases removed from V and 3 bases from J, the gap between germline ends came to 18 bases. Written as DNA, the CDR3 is TGTGCCAGCAGAAGGGGGGGAGGGCCCGTCTACGAGCAGTACTTC. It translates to CASRRGGGPVYEQYF.

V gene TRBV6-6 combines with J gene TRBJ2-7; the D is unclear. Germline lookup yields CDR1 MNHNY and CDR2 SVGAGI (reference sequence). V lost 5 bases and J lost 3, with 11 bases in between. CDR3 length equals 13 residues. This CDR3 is CASSDGPVYEQYF. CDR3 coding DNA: TGTGCCAGCAGTGACGGCCCAGTCTACGAGCAGTACTTC.

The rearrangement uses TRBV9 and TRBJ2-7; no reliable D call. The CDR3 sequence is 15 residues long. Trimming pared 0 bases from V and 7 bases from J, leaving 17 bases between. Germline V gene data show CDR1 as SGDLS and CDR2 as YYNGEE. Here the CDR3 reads CASSVEFAAYNEQYF. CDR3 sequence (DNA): TGTGCCAGCAGCGTAGAGTTTGCCGCCTACAATGAGCAGTACTTC. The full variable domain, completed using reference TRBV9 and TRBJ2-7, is DSGVTQTPKHLITATGQRVTLRCSPRSGDLSVYWYQQSLDQGLQFLIQYYNGEERAKGNILERFSAQQFPDLHSELNLSSLELGDSALYFCASSVEFAAYNEQYFGPGTRLTVT.

CDR3 in amino acids: CASSQDWGGNSGANVLTF. The CDR3 bases are TGTGCCAGCAGCCAAGATTGGGGAGGAAACTCTGGGGCCAACGTCCTGACTTTC. The V gene is TRBV14, the J gene TRBJ2-6; a possible D gene is TRBD2 (6 bases). This CDR3 is built from 18 residues. Trimming cost V 0 bases and J 0 bases, with 12 bases left between them. CDR1 and CDR2 from the germline V gene are SGHDN and FVKESK.

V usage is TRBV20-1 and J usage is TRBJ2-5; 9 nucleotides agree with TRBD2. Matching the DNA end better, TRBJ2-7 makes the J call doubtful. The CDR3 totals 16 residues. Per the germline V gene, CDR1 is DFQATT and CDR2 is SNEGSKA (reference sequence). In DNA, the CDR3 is TGCAGTGCTAGAGATGGAGCGGGGGGCCTTCGGTACGAGCAGTACTTC. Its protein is CSARDGAGGLRYEQYF.

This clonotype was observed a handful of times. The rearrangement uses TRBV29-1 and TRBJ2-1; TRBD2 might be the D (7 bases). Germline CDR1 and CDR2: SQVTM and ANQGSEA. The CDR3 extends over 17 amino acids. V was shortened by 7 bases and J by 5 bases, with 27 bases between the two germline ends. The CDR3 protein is CSGGWGGGRVFDNEQFF. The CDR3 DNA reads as TGCAGCGGTGGGTGGGGGGGCGGTCGAGTTTTCGACAATGAGCAGTTCTTC.

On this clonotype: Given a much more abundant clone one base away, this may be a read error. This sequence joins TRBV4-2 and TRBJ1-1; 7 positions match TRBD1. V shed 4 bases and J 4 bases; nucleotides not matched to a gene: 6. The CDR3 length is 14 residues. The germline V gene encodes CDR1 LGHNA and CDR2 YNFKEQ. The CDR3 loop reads CASSPGQASTEAFF. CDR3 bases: TGTGCCAGCAGCCCTGGACAGGCCTCCACTGAAGCTTTCTTT.

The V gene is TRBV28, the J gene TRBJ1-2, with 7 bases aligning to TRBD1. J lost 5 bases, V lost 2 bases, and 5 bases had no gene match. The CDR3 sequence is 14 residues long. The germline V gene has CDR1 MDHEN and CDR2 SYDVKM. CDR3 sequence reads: CASSLRQGRYGYTF. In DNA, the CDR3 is TGTGCCAGCAGTTTAAGACAGGGTCGGTATGGCTACACCTTC.